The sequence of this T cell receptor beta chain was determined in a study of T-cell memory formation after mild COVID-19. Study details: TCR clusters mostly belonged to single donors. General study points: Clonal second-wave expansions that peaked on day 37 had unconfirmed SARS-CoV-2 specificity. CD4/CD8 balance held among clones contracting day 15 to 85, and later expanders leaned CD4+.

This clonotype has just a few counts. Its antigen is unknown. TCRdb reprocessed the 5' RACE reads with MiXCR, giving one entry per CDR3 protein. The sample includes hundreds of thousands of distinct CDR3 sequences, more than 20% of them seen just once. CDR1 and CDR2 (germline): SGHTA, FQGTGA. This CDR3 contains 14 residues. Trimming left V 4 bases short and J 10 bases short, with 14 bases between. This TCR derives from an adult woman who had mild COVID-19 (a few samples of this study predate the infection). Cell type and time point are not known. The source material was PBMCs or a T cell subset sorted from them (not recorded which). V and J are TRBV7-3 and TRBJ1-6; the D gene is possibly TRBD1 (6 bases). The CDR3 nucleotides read TGTGCCAGCAGCTCCGGATACAGGGAATCACCCCTCCACTTT. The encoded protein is CASSSGYRESPLHF. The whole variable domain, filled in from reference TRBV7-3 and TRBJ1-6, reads GAGVSQTPSNKVTEKGKYVELRCDPISGHTALYWYRQSLGQGPEFLIYFQGTGAADDSGLPNDRFFAVRPEGSVSTLKIQRTERGDSAVYLCASSSGYRESPLHFGNGTRLTVT.